The 12 T cell receptor beta chains below were found in one sample sequenced in a study of control samples from healthy donors and cancer patients. Profiled with immunoSEQ multiplex PCR; TCRdb holds only in-frame clones, not every one. The data contain approximately 110,000 clones, 83% of them singletons. Sequencing was done on a sample of blood. The receptor source for this set is a woman in her forties or fifties in good health.

The rearrangement links TRBV27 to TRBJ2-2; D is possibly TRBD2 (5 bases). Looked up from germline, CDR1 is MNHEY and CDR2 is SMNVEV (reference sequence). Trimming removed 3 bases from V and 2 bases from J, with 7 bases in between. The CDR3 contains 14 residues. This chain's CDR3 is CASSLEVNTGELFF. The CDR3 DNA sequence: TGTGCCAGCAGTTTGGAGGTAAACACCGGGGAGCTGTTTTTT.

The V gene is TRBV28, the J gene TRBJ2-1; TRBD2 matches at 7 bases. V trimming: 6 bases; J trimming: 2 bases; junction bases outside the gene matches: 7. The CDR3 runs 15 residues. Germline V CDR1 and CDR2: MDHEN, SYDVKM. CDR3 nucleotide sequence: TGTGCCAGCAGGGCTAGCGGCGAGGCCTACAATGAGCAGTTCTTC. The encoded protein is CASRASGEAYNEQFF.

The chain uses TRBV28 and TRBJ1-4; 9 nucleotides match TRBD1. From germline, CDR1 is MDHEN and CDR2 SYDVKM. The CDR3 has 15 residues. Losses at the gene ends were 4 bases for V and 7 bases for J; bases not matched to a gene: 7. The CDR3 DNA reads as TGTGCCAGCAGTTGGGGGACAGGGTTAATTGAAAAACTGTTTTTT. Translation gives CASSWGTGLIEKLFF.

The V gene is TRBV4-3, the J gene TRBJ2-7; no definite D call. V was cut by 0 bases and J by 5 bases, with 14 bases left in between. Germline V CDR1 and CDR2: LGHNA, YSLEER. This CDR3 contains 15 residues. CDR3 residues: CASSQDLGIGNEQYF. CDR3 nucleotides: TGCGCCAGCAGCCAAGATTTGGGGATTGGCAACGAGCAGTACTTC.

This clone was seen only once. This chain connects TRBV19 to TRBJ1-5, with TRBD1 identical over 7 bases. CDR1 is LNHDA, CDR2 SQIVND, per germline (reference sequence). CDR3 length equals 14 residues. The V and J ends lost 7 bases and 6 bases, in that order; junction bases with no gene match: 9. In nucleotides, the CDR3 is TGTGCCAGTATTGACAGGGCATTCAGTCAGCCCCAGCATTTT. Encoded protein: CASIDRAFSQPQHF.

This rearrangement joins TRBV7-8 to TRBJ1-2, with D possibly being TRBD1 (5 bases). This CDR3 is 15 amino acids long. In germline, CDR1 is SGHVS, CDR2 FQNEAQ. The V and J ends lost 5 bases and 8 bases respectively, with 21 bases between them. The CDR3 region has the DNA TGTGCCAGCAGCGCCCAATCCCTCCAGGGTATCGGCTACACCTTC. This codes for CASSAQSLQGIGYTF. Complete variable domain (other parts from reference TRBV7-8 and TRBJ1-2): GAGVSQSPRYKVAKRGQDVALRCDPISGHVSLFWYQQALGQGPEFLTYFQNEAQLDKSGLPSDRFFAERPEGSVSTLKIQRTQQEDSAVYLCASSAQSLQGIGYTFGSGTRLTVV.

This clone was recorded only once. This chain uses TRBV12-3 or TRBV12-4 with TRBJ1-2; maybe TRBD1 (5 bases). There are 12 residues in the CDR3. Trimming shortened V by 3 bases and J by 7 bases, and 9 bases separated the two germline ends. CDR3: CASSFGGAGYTF. DNA of the CDR3: TGTGCCAGCAGTTTTGGGGGAGCTGGCTACACCTTC.

This CDR3 reads CASSLRLTEAFF. The CDR3 DNA is TGTGCCAGCAGCCTGCGGCTAACTGAAGCTTTCTTT. The chain is built from TRBV3-1 (or the pseudogene TRBV3-2) and TRBJ1-1; D ambiguous. Germline CDR1 reads LGHDT; CDR2 reads YNNKEL (reference sequence). This CDR3 is built from 12 residues. The V and J ends lost 4 bases and 5 bases respectively, with 8 bases between them.

J is TRBJ2-3 and V is TRBV7-6; perhaps TRBD1 as D (6 bases). The germline V and J ends were trimmed by 6 bases and 3 bases, with 16 bases remaining between them. The CDR3 is made up of 15 amino acids. The germline V gene encodes CDR1 SGHVS and CDR2 FNYEAQ. The CDR3 bases are TGTGCCAGCAGGGCGGCGGGCAGGGGTACAGATACGCAGTATTTT. Translating gives CASRAAGRGTDTQYF. Complete variable domain (other parts from reference TRBV7-6 and TRBJ2-3): GAGVSQSPRYKVTKRGQDVALRCDPISGHVSLYWYRQALGQGPEFLTYFNYEAQQDKSGLPNDRFSAERPEGSISTLTIQRTEQRDSAMYRCASRAAGRGTDTQYFGPGTRLTVL.

V and J are TRBV7-9 and TRBJ1-2; tentative D call: TRBD1 (5 bases). Trimming removed 3 bases from V and 8 bases from J, with 13 bases in between. The CDR3 totals 13 residues. The germline gives CDR1 SEHNR, CDR2 FQNEAQ (reference sequence). CDR3 nucleotides: TGTGCCAGCAGCTTTGACAGCCGGGTAGGCTACACCTTC. Translated: CASSFDSRVGYTF.

The chain carries TRBV7-9 and TRBJ2-3; no reliable D call. Germline V gene data show CDR1 as SEHNR and CDR2 as FQNEAQ (reference sequence). The length of the CDR3 is 14 residues. Trimming took off 5 bases at V and 2 bases at J, with 11 bases between the two ends. Written as DNA, the CDR3 is TGTGCCAGCAGCCGCCCCCGGGTCACAGATACGCAGTATTTT. Its translation: CASSRPRVTDTQYF.

This chain connects TRBV18 to TRBJ2-7; 13 nucleotides agree with TRBD2. CDR3 length equals 17 residues. J gave up 4 bases and V 3 bases, and 9 bases lay outside the gene matches. The germline CDR1 and CDR2 sequences are KGHSH and LQKENI. CDR3 amino acids: CASSPGTSGIYSYEQYF. The DNA for the CDR3 is TGTGCCAGCTCACCCGGGACTAGCGGGATTTACTCTTACGAGCAGTACTTC.